The clone carrying this T cell receptor (beta chain) showed up many times. The sample comes from a study of T cells in Graves' hyperthyroidism and ophthalmopathy. V dropped 3 bases and J dropped 7 bases, with 7 bases sitting between them. This CDR3 spans 11 amino acids. Germline CDR1 SEHNR, CDR2 FQNEAQ (reference sequence). Regions amplified from RNA transcripts were the TCR beta CDR3 regions. During a first-round RT-PCR of the TCR CDR3, the HTBI primer set was used. One entry per CDR3 protein results from TCRdb running MiXCR on the multiplex PCR reads. This sample has 300,000 to 350,000 distinct CDR3 sequences, with 15% to 20% found just once.

The sample taken for sequencing was blood. The receptor's source is a middle-aged woman with Graves' ophthalmopathy. The chain has TRBV7-9 and TRBJ2-7; D gene ambiguous. In nucleotides, the CDR3 is TGTGCCAGCAGCTTGGTGGGAGAGCAGTACTTC. Encoded protein: CASSLVGEQYF. Full variable domain (remainder filled in from reference TRBV7-9 and TRBJ2-7): DTGVSQNPRHKITKRGQNVTFRCDPISEHNRLYWYRQTLGQGPEFLTYFQNEAQLEKSRLLSDRFSAERPKGSFSTLEIQRTEQGDSAMYLCASSLVGEQYFGPGTRLTVT.